Presented here are 15 T cell receptor beta chains from one specimen sequenced in a study of brain metastases from non-small cell lung cancer. TCRdb's table, derived via immunoSEQ multiplex PCR, lists solely in-frame clones and lacks some. The data show 1,500 to 2,000 clones, roughly 76% seen once. Source material: tissue from a brain metastasis. The receptors were gathered from a donor at least 40 years old with non-small cell lung cancer.

With respect to this clone: This specimen includes other DNA sequences encoding the same CDR3. CDR3 nucleotides: TGTGCCAGCAGCCGGGTTAAGATCGGGGAGCTGTTTTTT. Its protein is CASSRVKIGELFF. The genes are TRBV2 and TRBJ2-2, with D unclear. Germline CDR1 SNHLY, CDR2 FYNNEI. There are 13 residues in the CDR3. With 6 bases removed from V and 7 bases from J, the gap between germline ends came to 12 bases.

This rearrangement joins TRBV14 to TRBJ1-1, with 9 bases lining up with TRBD1. This CDR3 has 16 amino acids. From germline, CDR1 is SGHDN and CDR2 FVKESK. The ends lost 4 bases at V and 4 bases at J; junction bases unmatched: 10. The CDR3 sequence: CASSRLGTGSITEAFF. Written as DNA, the CDR3 is TGTGCCAGCAGCCGCCTGGGGACAGGGTCGATCACTGAAGCTTTCTTT.

This rearrangement joins TRBV7-3 to TRBJ2-1; D assignment may be TRBD1 or TRBD2 (6 bases each). Trimming stripped 1 base from V and 8 bases from J, with 12 bases between. The CDR3 consists of 14 residues. Per germline, CDR1 SGHTA and CDR2 FQGTGA. CDR3 region: CASSLKGGPHEQFF. As DNA, the CDR3 is TGTGCCAGCAGCTTAAAAGGGGGGCCTCATGAGCAGTTCTTC.

This sequence joins TRBV7-8 and TRBJ1-2, with 7 bases lining up with TRBD1. This CDR3 region has 13 residues. The V gene's germline CDR1 is SGHVS and CDR2 FQNEAQ. With 5 bases clipped from V and 4 bases from J, the junction kept 4 bases outside the gene matches. The CDR3: CASSRGGSYGYTF. The CDR3, as DNA: TGTGCCAGCAGCCGAGGGGGCTCCTATGGCTACACCTTC.

This clone came up once. The rearrangement links TRBV21-1 to TRBJ1-1. TRBV21-1 is recorded as a pseudogene. The CDR3 contains 17 residues. In nucleotides, the CDR3 is TGTGCCAGCAGAACTCCTTTAGCTACACAATTCGCAACTGAAGCTTTCTTT. This sequence encodes CASRTPLATQFATEAFF.

The V and J genes are TRBV14 and TRBJ1-3; D is undetermined. Germline loops: CDR1 SGHDN, CDR2 FVKESK. V lost 5 bases and J 3 bases, leaving 17 bases between the germline ends. This CDR3 has 16 residues. CDR3 in amino acids: CASSSLNMEFGNTIYF. CDR3 nucleotide sequence: TGTGCCAGCAGCTCGCTGAACATGGAATTTGGAAACACCATATATTTT.

The chain employs TRBV5-4 and TRBJ1-3, with unresolved D. V gave up 1 base and J gave up 4 bases, with 6 bases separating them. CDR3 length equals 13 residues. The V gene's germline CDR1 is SGHNT and CDR2 YYREEE (reference sequence). The CDR3 DNA is TGTGCCAGCAGCTTGAGTCAGGGAAACACCATATATTTT. Amino acids: CASSLSQGNTIYF. Full variable domain (rest looked up from reference TRBV5-4 and TRBJ1-3): ETGVTQSPTHLIKTRGQQVTLRCSSQSGHNTVSWYQQALGQGPQFIFQYYREEENGRGNFPPRFSGLQFPNYSSELNVNALELDDSALYLCASSLSQGNTIYFGEGSWLTVV.

This chain links TRBV15 with TRBJ1-5; D gene ambiguous. Germline loops: CDR1 LNHNV, CDR2 YYDKDF (reference sequence). This CDR3 region has 15 residues. V was shortened by 0 bases and J by 4 bases, with 10 bases between the two germline ends. CDR3 coding DNA: TGTGCCACCAGCAGAGATCTCCGGAGGAATCAGCCCCAGCATTTT. Encoded protein: CATSRDLRRNQPQHF.

The chain couples TRBV5-1 to TRBJ1-1, with D possibly TRBD1 on 5 matching bases. CDR1 is SGHRS and CDR2 is YFSETQ in the germline V gene. V lost 4 bases to trimming and J lost 5 bases, with 12 bases between them. The CDR3 covers 13 residues. This CDR3 is CASSPGPETEAFF. For the CDR3, the DNA is TGCGCCAGCAGCCCGGGACCGGAGACTGAAGCTTTCTTT. The variable domain in full, with the rest retrieved from reference TRBV5-1 and TRBJ1-1, is KAGVTQTPRYLIKTRGQQVTLSCSPISGHRSVSWYQQTPGQGLQFLFEYFSETQRNKGNFPGRFSGRQFSNSRSEMNVSTLELGDSALYLCASSPGPETEAFFGQGTRLTVV.

By sample share, this clone is large. Other DNA sequences in this sample translate to the same CDR3. The V and J genes are TRBV4-1 and TRBJ2-3, with D possibly matching TRBD2 (5 bases). Per germline, CDR1 MGHRA and CDR2 YSYEKL. The CDR3 has 14 residues. Trimming removed 0 bases from V and 4 bases from J, with 8 bases in between. CDR3 protein: CASSQDNGADTQYF. The CDR3 region has the DNA TGCGCCAGCAGCCAAGATAACGGGGCAGATACGCAGTATTTT.

The gene calls are TRBV4-2 and TRBJ1-6; maybe TRBD1 (6 bases). From germline, CDR1 is LGHNA and CDR2 YNFKEQ. The CDR3 length is 16 residues. The V end lost 1 base, the J end lost 3 bases, and 10 bases lay between the germline ends. CDR3 sequence reads: CASSQVGQNYNSPLHF. CDR3 DNA: TGTGCCAGCAGCCAAGTAGGACAGAACTATAATTCACCCCTCCACTTT.

In its sample, this clone was seen a few times. This chain uses TRBV7-2 with TRBJ1-1; no clear D. Deletions cut 3 bases from V and 8 bases from J, with 16 bases between. CDR1 and CDR2 (germline): SGHTA, FQGNSA. The CDR3 loop spans 14 amino acids. CDR3 in amino acids: CASSLGRRGKEAFF. In DNA, the CDR3 is TGTGCCAGCAGCTTGGGCCGACGAGGGAAAGAAGCTTTCTTT.

The rearrangement joins TRBV7-9 to TRBJ1-5, with D perhaps TRBD1 (6 bases). The germline gives CDR1 SEHNR, CDR2 FQNEAQ (reference sequence). The CDR3 runs 15 residues. V dropped 4 bases and J dropped 0 bases, with 10 bases sitting between them. Here the CDR3 reads CASSSGVTSNQPQHF. CDR3 in DNA: TGTGCCAGCAGCTCAGGGGTTACTAGCAATCAGCCCCAGCATTTT. Full variable domain (remainder filled in from reference TRBV7-9 and TRBJ1-5): DTGVSQNPRHKITKRGQNVTFRCDPISEHNRLYWYRQTLGQGPEFLTYFQNEAQLEKSRLLSDRFSAERPKGSFSTLEIQRTEQGDSAMYLCASSSGVTSNQPQHFGDGTRLSIL.

V is TRBV4-3 and J is TRBJ2-7; no reliable D call. This CDR3 is built from 14 residues. Germline CDR1 LGHNA, CDR2 YSLEER. V was clipped by 0 bases and J by 1 base, with 7 bases between them. This CDR3 reads CASSQDPRSYEQYF. For the CDR3, the DNA is TGCGCCAGCAGCCAAGATCCGCGTTCCTACGAGCAGTACTTC.

With regard to this clone: Different DNA sequences within this sample yield the same CDR3. The chain has TRBV27 and TRBJ2-7; D is unresolved. This CDR3 has 12 residues. V was trimmed by 6 bases and J by 6 bases, leaving 12 bases between them. CDR1 is MNHEY, CDR2 SMNVEV, per germline (reference sequence). The CDR3 loop is CASSPLPLEQYV. Here the CDR3 DNA reads TGTGCCAGCAGCCCCCTCCCCCTCGAGCAGTACGTC.